This note documents a single T cell receptor (beta chain) sequence. Its antigen is currently unknown. The naive CD8 fraction comprised CD45RO-negative cells positively selected for CCR7 and excluded terminally differentiated effector memory CD45RA+ cells. This entry is derived from a study of shared clonotypes between healthy human individuals. Study-wide findings and caveats: Genetic and exposure-history diversity was limited by the small donor number.

With V trimmed by 1 base and J by 7 bases, 2 bases remained unmatched. The CDR3 sequence is 14 residues long. Per the germline V gene, CDR1 is LNHDA and CDR2 is SQIVND (reference sequence). The data were produced by immunoSEQ multiplex PCR, yet TCRdb's version contains in-frame clones alone and is incomplete. The sample has some 800,000 clones, about 91% seen once. The sequenced sample consisted of naive CD8+ T cells sorted from blood. The receptor comes from a man aged 25 to 40 in good health. V is TRBV19 and J is TRBJ2-1; TRBD1 agrees at 9 bases. The CDR3 protein is CASSIVGTGNEQFF. CDR3 DNA sequence: TGTGCCAGTAGTATAGTCGGGACAGGGAATGAGCAGTTCTTC.